This TCR beta chain was documented in a study of T cell responses to AZD1222 COVID-19 vaccine. Study-wide points: Spike-specific TCR repertoires showed rising breadth and depth after two AZD1222 doses. Dominant at 160-218 and 743-854, vaccine-associated CD4 TCRs also spanned spike. Unmutated variant regions are reportedly targeted by nearly half of spike-specific TCRs.

Notes on this clone: Its specificity is not known.

This CDR3 has 17 amino acids. Trimming removed 0 bases from V and 0 bases from J, with 10 bases in between. From germline, CDR1 is SGHRS and CDR2 YFSETQ. This table comes from immunoSEQ multiplex PCR, and its TCRdb copy is limited to in-frame clones, with some not included. The repertoire holds 120,000 or so clones, with 80% to 90% as singletons. The source of this sequence is an adult in good health. This chain connects TRBV5-1 to TRBJ2-6, with D hard to call. This specimen was peripheral blood, taken on day 0 of AZD1222 vaccination. The CDR3 DNA reads as TGCGCCAGCAGCTTGGGTCCGGACCCCTCTGGGGCCAACGTCCTGACTTTC. Encoded protein: CASSLGPDPSGANVLTF. The full variable domain, its missing parts supplied by reference TRBV5-1 and TRBJ2-6, is KAGVTQTPRYLIKTRGQQVTLSCSPISGHRSVSWYQQTPGQGLQFLFEYFSETQRNKGNFPGRFSGRQFSNSRSEMNVSTLELGDSALYLCASSLGPDPSGANVLTFGAGSRLTVL.